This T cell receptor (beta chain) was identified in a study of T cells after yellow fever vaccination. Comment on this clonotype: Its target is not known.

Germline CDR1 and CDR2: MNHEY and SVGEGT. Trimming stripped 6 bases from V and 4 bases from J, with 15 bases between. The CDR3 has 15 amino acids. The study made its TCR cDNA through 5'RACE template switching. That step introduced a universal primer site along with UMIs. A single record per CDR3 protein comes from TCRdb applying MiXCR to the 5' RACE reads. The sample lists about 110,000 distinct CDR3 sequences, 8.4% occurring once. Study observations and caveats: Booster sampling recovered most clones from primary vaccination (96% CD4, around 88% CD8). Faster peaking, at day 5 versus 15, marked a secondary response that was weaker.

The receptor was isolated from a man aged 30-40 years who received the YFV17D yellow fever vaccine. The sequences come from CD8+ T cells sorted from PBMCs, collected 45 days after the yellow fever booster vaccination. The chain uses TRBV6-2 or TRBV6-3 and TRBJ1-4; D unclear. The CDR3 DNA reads TGTGCCAGCAGCCCCGAAGGGCCTTTTAATGAAAAACTGTTTTTT. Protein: CASSPEGPFNEKLFF.